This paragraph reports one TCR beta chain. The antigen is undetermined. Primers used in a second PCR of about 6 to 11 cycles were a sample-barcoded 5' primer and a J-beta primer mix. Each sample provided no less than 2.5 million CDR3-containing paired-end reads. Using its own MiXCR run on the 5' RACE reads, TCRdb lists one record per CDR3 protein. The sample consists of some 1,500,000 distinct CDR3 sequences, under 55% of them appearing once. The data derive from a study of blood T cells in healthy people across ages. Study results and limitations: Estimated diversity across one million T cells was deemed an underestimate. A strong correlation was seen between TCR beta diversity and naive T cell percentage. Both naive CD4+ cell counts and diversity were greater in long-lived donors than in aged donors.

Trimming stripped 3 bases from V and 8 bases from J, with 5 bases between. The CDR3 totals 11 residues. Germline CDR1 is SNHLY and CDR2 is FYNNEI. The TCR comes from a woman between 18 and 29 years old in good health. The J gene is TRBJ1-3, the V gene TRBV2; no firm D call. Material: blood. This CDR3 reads CASSEGYTIYF. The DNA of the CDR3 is TGTGCCAGCAGTGAGGGGTACACCATATATTTT. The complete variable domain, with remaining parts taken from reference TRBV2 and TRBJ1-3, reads EPEVTQTPSHQVTQMGQEVILRCVPISNHLYFYWYRQILGQKVEFLVSFYNNEISEKSEIFDDQFSVERPDGSNFTLKIRSTKLEDSAMYFCASSEGYTIYFGEGSWLTVV.